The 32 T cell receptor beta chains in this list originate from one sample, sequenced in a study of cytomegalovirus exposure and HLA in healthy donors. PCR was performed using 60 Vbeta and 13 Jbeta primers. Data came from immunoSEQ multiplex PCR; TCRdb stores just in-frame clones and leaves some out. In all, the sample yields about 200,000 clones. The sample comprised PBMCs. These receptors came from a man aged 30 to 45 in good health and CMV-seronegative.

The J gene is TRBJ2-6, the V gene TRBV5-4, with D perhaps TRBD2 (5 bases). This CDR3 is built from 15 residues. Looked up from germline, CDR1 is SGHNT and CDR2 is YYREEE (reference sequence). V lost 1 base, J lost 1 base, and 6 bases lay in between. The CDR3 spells CASSLPGSGANVLTF. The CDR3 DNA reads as TGTGCCAGCAGCTTGCCGGGATCTGGGGCCAACGTCCTGACTTTC. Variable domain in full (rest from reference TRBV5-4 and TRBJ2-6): ETGVTQSPTHLIKTRGQQVTLRCSSQSGHNTVSWYQQALGQGPQFIFQYYREEENGRGNFPPRFSGLQFPNYSSELNVNALELDDSALYLCASSLPGSGANVLTFGAGSRLTVL.

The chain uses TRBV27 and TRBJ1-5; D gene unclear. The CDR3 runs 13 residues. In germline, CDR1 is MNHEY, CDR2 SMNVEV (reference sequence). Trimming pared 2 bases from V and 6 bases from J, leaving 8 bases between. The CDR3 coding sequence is TGTGCCAGCAGTTTAGTTTCCGGTCAGCCCCAGCATTTT. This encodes CASSLVSGQPQHF.

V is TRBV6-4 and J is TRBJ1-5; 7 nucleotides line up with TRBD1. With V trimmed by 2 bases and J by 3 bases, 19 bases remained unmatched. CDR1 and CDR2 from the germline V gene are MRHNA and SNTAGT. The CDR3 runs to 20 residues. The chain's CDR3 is CASSDRRGPTGRLVNQPQHF. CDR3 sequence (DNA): TGTGCCAGCAGTGACAGGAGGGGCCCGACAGGGAGGCTTGTCAATCAGCCCCAGCATTTT.

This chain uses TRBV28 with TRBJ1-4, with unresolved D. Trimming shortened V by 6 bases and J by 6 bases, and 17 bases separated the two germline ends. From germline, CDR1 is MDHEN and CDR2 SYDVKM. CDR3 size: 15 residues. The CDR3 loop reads CASSPGSLADEKLFF. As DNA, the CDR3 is TGTGCCAGCAGCCCCGGGTCTCTCGCGGATGAAAAACTGTTTTTT.

The CDR3 DNA follows: TGCGCCAGCAGCCAAGATAGGGCGCGGGAGGGGAACACCGGGGAGCTGTTTTTT. This gives the protein CASSQDRAREGNTGELFF. The chain links TRBV4-1 to TRBJ2-2; 9 positions match TRBD2. There are 18 residues in the CDR3. The V and J ends lost 0 bases and 1 base, in that order; junction bases with no gene match: 6. Germline V CDR1 and CDR2: MGHRA, YSYEKL.

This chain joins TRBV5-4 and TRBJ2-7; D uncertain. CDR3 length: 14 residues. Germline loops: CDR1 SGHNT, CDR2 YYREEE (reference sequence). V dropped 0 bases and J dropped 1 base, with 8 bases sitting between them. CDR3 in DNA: TGTGCCAGCAGCTTGGGCGGTCTATCCTACGAGCAGTACTTC. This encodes CASSLGGLSYEQYF.

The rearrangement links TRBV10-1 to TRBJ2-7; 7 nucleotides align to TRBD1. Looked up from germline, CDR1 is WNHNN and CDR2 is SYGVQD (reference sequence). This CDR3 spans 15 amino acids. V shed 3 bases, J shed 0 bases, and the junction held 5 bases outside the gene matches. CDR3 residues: CASSDGQESSYEQYF. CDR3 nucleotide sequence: TGCGCCAGCAGTGACGGACAGGAAAGCTCCTACGAGCAGTACTTC.

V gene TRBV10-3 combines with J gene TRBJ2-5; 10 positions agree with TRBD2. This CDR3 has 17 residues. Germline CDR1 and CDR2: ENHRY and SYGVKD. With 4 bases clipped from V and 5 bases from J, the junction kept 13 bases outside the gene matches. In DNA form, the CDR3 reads TGTGCCATCAGTGTCCGGCTAGCGGGGGTAGACGGTGAGACCCAGTACTTC. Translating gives CAISVRLAGVDGETQYF.

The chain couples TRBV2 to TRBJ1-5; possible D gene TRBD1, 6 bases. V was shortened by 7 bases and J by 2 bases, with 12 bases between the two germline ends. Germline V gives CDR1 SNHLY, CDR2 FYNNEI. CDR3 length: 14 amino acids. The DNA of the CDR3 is TGTGCCAGCACCGGGGCAGGGGGCAATCAGCCCCAGCATTTT. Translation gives CASTGAGGNQPQHF.

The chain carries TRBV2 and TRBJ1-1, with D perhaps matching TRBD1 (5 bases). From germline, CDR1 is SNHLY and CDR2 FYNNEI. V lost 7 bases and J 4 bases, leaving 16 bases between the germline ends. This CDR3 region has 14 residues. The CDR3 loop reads CASTWAGEGTEAFF. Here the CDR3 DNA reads TGTGCCAGCACTTGGGCGGGGGAGGGCACTGAAGCTTTCTTT. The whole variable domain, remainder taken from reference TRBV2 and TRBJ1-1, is EPEVTQTPSHQVTQMGQEVILRCVPISNHLYFYWYRQILGQKVEFLVSFYNNEISEKSEIFDDQFSVERPDGSNFTLKIRSTKLEDSAMYFCASTWAGEGTEAFFGQGTRLTVV.

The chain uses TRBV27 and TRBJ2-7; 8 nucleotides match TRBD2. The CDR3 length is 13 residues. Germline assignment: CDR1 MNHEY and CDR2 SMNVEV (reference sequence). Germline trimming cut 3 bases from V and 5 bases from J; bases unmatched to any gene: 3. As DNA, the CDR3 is TGTGCCAGCAGTTTCGGGAGGGCCGACGAGCAGTACTTC. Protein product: CASSFGRADEQYF.

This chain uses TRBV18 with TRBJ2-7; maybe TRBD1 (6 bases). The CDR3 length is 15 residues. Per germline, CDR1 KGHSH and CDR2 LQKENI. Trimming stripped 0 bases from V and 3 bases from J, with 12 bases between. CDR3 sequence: CASSPPARQDYEQYF. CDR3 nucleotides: TGTGCCAGCTCACCACCGGCCCGACAGGACTACGAGCAGTACTTC.

This CDR3 is CASSQVAGSTEAFF. The DNA for the CDR3 is TGTGCCAGCAGCCAAGTGGCGGGGAGCACTGAAGCTTTCTTT. The chain uses TRBV14 and TRBJ1-1; D unclear. The CDR3 consists of 14 residues. Per the germline V gene, CDR1 is SGHDN and CDR2 is FVKESK. The V end lost 1 base, the J end lost 4 bases, and 10 bases lay between the germline ends. The complete variable domain, with remaining parts taken from reference TRBV14 and TRBJ1-1, reads EAGVTQFPSHSVIEKGQTVTLRCDPISGHDNLYWYRRVMGKEIKFLLHFVKESKQDESGMPNNRFLAERTGGTYSTLKVQPAELEDSGVYFCASSQVAGSTEAFFGQGTRLTVV.

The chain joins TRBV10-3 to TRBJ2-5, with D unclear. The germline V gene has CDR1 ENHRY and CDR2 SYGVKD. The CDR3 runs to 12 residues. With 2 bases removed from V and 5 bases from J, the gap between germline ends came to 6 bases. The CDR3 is CAISEVEETQYF. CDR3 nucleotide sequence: TGTGCCATCAGTGAGGTGGAGGAGACCCAGTACTTC.

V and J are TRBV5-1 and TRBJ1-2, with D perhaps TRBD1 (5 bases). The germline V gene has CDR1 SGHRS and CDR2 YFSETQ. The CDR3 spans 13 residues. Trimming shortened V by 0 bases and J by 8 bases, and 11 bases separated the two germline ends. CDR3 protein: CASSLGRGRGYTF. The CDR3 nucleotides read TGCGCCAGCAGCTTGGGTCGGGGGAGAGGCTACACCTTC.

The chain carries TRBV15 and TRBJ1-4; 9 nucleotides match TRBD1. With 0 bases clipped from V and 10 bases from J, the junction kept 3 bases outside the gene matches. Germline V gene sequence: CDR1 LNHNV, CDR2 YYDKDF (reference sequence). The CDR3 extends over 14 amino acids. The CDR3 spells CATSRDTGGGKLFF. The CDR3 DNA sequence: TGTGCCACCAGCAGAGATACAGGGGGCGGAAAACTGTTTTTT.

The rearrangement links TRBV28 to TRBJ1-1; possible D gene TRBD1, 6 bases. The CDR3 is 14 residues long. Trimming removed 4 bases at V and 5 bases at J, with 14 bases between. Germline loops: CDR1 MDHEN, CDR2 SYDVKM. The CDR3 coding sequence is TGTGCCAGCAGTTCCCATCAGGGGTCGACTGAAGCTTTCTTT. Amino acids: CASSSHQGSTEAFF.

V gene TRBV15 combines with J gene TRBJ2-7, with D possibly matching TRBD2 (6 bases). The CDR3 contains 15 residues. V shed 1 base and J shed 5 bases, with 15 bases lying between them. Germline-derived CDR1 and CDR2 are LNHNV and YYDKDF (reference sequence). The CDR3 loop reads CATSRGSEGHNEQYF. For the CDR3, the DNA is TGTGCCACCAGCAGAGGTTCGGAGGGCCATAACGAGCAGTACTTC.

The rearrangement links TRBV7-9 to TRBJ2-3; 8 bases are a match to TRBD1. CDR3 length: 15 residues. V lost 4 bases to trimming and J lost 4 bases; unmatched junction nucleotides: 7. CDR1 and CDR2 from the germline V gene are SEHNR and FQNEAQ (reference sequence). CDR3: CASSYGQGAPDTQYF. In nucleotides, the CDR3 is TGTGCCAGCAGCTACGGGCAGGGGGCCCCAGATACGCAGTATTTT.

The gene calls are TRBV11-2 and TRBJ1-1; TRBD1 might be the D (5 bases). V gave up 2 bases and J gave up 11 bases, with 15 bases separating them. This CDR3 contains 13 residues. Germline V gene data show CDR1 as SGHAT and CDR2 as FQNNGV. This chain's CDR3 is CASSLRQGPEAFF. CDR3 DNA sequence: TGTGCCAGCAGCTTACGCCAGGGCCCGGAGGCTTTCTTT. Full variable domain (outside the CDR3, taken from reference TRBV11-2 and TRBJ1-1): EAGVAQSPRYKIIEKRQSVAFWCNPISGHATLYWYQQILGQGPKLLIQFQNNGVVDDSQLPKDRFSAERLKGVDSTLKIQPAKLEDSAVYLCASSLRQGPEAFFGQGTRLTVV.

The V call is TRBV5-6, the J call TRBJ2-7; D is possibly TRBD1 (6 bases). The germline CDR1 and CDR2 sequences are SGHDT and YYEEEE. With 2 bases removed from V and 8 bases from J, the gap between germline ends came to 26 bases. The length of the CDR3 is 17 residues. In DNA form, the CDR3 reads TGTGCCAGCAGCTTTGTGACCCGGGACACCTACCCGACGAAGCAGTACTTC. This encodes CASSFVTRDTYPTKQYF.

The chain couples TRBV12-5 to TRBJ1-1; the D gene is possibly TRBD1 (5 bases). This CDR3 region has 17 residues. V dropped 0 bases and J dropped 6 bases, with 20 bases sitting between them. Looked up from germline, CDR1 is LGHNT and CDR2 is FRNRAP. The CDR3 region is CASGLVFSGGTRPEAFF. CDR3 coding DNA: TGTGCTAGTGGTTTGGTATTTTCCGGGGGAACCCGCCCTGAAGCTTTCTTT.

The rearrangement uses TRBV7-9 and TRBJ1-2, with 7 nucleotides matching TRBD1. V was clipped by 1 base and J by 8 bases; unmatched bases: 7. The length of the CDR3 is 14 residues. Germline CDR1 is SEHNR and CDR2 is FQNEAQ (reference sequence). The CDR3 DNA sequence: TGTGCCAGCAGCTTAGTGGAAGGGGGCCGGGGCTACACCTTC. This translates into CASSLVEGGRGYTF.

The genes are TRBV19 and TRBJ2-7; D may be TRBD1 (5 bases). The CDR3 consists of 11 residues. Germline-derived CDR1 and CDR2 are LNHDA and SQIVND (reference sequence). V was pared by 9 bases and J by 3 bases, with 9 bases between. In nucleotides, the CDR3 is TGTGCCAGCTCCCAGGGCTACGAGCAGTACTTC. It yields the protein CASSQGYEQYF.

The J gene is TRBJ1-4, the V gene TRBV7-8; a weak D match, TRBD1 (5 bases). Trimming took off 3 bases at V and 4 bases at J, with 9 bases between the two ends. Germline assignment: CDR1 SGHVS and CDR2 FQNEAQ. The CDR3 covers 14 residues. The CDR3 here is CASSFGRDNEKLFF. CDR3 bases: TGTGCCAGCAGCTTTGGCAGGGATAATGAAAAACTGTTTTTT.

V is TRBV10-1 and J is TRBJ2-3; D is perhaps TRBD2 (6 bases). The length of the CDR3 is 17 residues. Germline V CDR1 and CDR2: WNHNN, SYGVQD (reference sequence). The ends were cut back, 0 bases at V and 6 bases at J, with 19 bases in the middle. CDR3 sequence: CASSESRELAGPDTQYF. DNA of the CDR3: TGCGCCAGCAGTGAGTCGCGGGAACTGGCAGGACCGGATACGCAGTATTTT.

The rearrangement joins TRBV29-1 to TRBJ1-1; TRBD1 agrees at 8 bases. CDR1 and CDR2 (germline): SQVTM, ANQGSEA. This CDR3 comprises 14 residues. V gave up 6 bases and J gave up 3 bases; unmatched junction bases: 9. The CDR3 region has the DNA TGCAGCGTAGTGGGACAGGTACAGGACACTGAAGCTTTCTTT. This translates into CSVVGQVQDTEAFF.

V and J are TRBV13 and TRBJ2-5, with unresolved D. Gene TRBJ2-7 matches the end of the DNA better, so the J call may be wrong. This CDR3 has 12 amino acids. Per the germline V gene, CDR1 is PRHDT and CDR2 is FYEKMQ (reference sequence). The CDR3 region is CASSLGRNEQYF. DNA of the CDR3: TGTGCCAGCAGCTTAGGCCGAAACGAGCAGTACTTC.

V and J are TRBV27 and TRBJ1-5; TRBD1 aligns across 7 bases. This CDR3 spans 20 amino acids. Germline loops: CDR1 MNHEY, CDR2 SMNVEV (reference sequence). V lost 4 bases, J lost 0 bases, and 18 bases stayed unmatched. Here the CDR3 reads CASSSHSTGTSTDSNQPQHF. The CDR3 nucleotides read TGTGCCAGCAGTTCCCATTCGACAGGGACGTCGACCGATAGCAATCAGCCCCAGCATTTT.

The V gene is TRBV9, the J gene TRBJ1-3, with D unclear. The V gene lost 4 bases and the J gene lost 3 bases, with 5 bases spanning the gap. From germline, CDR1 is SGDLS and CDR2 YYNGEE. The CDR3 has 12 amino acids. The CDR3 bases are TGTGCCAGCAGCCCAGGTGGAAACACCATATATTTT. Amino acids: CASSPGGNTIYF.

The CDR3 nucleotides read TGCGCCAGCAGTGAAGTGACAGGCTACCAAGAGACCCAGTACTTC. It codes for CASSEVTGYQETQYF. V is TRBV10-1 and J is TRBJ2-5, with D maybe TRBD1 (6 bases). The CDR3 has 15 amino acids. V gave up 3 bases and J gave up 0 bases, with 11 bases separating them. CDR1 and CDR2 (germline): WNHNN, SYGVQD (reference sequence).

The CDR3 sequence is CSVPEDSGANVLTF. The CDR3 coding sequence is TGCAGCGTTCCTGAGGACAGTGGGGCCAACGTCCTGACTTTC. The chain uses TRBV29-1 and TRBJ2-6; weak D call: TRBD1 (6 bases). Germline V lookup: CDR1 SQVTM, CDR2 ANQGSEA. V lost 5 bases and J 3 bases, leaving 11 bases between the germline ends. The CDR3 spans 14 residues.